The TCR beta chain under discussion was sequenced for a study of CD8+ T cells in alopecia areata. Findings and limits, study-wide: Shared TCR sequences were less clear between patients than in mice, possibly partly from HLA diversity. Scalp specimens additionally yield sequences from normal skin's resident alphabeta T cells. Lesional tissue from the scalp (especially in alopecia totalis/universalis) showed higher clonality than normal scalp.

This clone showed up just once. What it recognizes is unknown. Reverse transcription of extracted RNA yielded cDNA, which provided the sequencing template. TCRdb's copy holds only in-frame clones and misses some; the assay was immunoSEQ multiplex PCR. The repertoire includes more than 7,000 clones, just over 70% of them detected once, and under 3% sits in the top ten. Sorting separated CD25+CD127- cells from the CD4+ cells of roughly five patients. PBMC-derived CD4+ and CD8+ T cells were sorted. This CDR3 has 15 residues. Trimming shortened V by 1 base and J by 0 bases, and 10 bases separated the two germline ends. The germline V gene has CDR1 LNHDA and CDR2 SQIVND (reference sequence).

This sequence was found in a human donor with alopecia areata. Sequencing input: CD4+ Tregs sorted from blood. The rearrangement joins TRBV19 to TRBJ2-7; tentative D call: TRBD1 (6 bases). The CDR3 loop is CASSIGQGSSYEQYF. CDR3 DNA sequence: TGTGCCAGTAGTATAGGCCAGGGGAGCTCCTACGAGCAGTACTTC.